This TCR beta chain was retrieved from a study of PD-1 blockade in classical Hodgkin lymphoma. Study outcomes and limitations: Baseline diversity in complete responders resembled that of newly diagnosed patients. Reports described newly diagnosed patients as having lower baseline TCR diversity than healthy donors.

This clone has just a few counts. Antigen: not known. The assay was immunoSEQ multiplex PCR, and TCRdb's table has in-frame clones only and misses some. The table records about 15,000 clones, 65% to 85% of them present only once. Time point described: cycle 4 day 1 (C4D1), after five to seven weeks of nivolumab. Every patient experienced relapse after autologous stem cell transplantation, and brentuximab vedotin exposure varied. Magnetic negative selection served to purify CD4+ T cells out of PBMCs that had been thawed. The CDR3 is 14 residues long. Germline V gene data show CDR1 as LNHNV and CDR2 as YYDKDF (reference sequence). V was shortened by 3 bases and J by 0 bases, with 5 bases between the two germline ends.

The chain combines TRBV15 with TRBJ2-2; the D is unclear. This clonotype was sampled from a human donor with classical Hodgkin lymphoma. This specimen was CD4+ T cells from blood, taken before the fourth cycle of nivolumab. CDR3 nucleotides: TGTGCCACCAGCAGGGTCGCGAACACCGGGGAGCTGTTTTTT. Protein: CATSRVANTGELFF.